This TCR beta chain was captured by sequencing in a study of cytomegalovirus exposure and HLA in healthy donors. Study-level points and caveats: Across donors, presence/absence analyses took sequencing depth to be roughly uniform. For TCR beta chains, V- and J-gene trimming was later linked to a missense DCLRE1C variant.

While unrecorded immune exposures were likely, the donors were nominally healthy when sampled. Comments on this clone: Its antigen is unknown.

The PCR used 60 Vbeta and 13 Jbeta primers. This table comes from immunoSEQ multiplex PCR, and its TCRdb copy is limited to in-frame clones, with some not included. The data hold some 110,000 clones, with about a tenth observed a single time. The V gene end was trimmed by 3 bases and the J gene end by 10 bases; junction bases not matched to a gene: 12. The CDR3 length is 15 residues. Germline-derived CDR1 and CDR2 are SGHNT and YYREEE (reference sequence). The receptor's source is a man aged 40-49 years in good health and CMV-seropositive. Sequenced sample: PBMCs. V gene TRBV5-4 combines with J gene TRBJ2-1, with 8 bases matching TRBD2. The CDR3 sequence: CASSSLSGGWKEQFF. The CDR3 bases are TGTGCCAGCAGCTCCCTTTCGGGAGGGTGGAAAGAGCAGTTCTTC.